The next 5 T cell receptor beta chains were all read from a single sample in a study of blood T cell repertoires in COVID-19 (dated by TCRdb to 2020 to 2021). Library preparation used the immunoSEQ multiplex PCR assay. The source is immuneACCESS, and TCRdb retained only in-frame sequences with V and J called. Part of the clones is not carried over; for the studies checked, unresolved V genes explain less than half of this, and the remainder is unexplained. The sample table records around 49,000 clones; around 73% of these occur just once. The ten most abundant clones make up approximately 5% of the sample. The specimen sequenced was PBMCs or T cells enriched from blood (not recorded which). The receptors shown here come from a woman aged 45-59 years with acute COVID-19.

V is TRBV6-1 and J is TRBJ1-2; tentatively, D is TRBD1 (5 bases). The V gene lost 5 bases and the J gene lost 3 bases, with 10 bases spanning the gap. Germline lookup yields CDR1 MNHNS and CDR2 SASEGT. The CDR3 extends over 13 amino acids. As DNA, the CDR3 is TGTGCCAGCAGTTCGGGGGGACACTATGGCTACACCTTC. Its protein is CASSSGGHYGYTF.

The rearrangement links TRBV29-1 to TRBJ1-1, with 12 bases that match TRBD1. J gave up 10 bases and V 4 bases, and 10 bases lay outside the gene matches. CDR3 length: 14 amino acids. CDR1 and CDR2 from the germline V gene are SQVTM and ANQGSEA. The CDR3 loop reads CSVALSPGQGAAFF. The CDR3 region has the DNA TGCAGCGTTGCCCTATCTCCGGGACAGGGGGCAGCTTTCTTT.

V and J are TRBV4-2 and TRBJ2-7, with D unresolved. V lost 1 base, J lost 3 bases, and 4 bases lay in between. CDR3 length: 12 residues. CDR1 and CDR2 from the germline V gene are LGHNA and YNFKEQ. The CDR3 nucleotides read TGTGCCAGCAGCCAAGGAGGCTACGAGCAGTACTTC. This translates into CASSQGGYEQYF.

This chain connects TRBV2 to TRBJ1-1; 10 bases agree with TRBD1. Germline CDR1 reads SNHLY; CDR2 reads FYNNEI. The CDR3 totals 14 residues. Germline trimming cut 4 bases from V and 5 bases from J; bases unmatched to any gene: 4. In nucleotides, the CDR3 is TGTGCCAGCAGTGGACAGGGGGCCAGGACTGAAGCTTTCTTT. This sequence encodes CASSGQGARTEAFF.

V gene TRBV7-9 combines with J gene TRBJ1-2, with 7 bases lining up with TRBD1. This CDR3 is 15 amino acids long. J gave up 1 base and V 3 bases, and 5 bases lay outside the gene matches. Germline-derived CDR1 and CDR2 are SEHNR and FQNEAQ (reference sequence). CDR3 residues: CASSFPWDSNYGYTF. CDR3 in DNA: TGTGCCAGCAGCTTCCCCTGGGACAGTAACTATGGCTACACCTTC.